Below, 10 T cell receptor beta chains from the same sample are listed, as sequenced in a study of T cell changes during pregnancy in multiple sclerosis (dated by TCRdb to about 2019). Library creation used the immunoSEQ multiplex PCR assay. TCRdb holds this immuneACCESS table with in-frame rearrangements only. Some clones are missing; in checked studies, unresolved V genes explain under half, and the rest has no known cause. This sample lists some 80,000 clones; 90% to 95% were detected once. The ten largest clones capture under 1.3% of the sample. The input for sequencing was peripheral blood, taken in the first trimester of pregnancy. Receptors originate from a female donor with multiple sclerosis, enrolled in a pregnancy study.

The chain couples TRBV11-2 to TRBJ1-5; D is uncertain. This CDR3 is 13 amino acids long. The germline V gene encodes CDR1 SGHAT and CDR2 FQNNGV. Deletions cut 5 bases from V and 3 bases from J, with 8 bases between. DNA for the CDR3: TGTGCCAGCAGCATCTCCTCCAATCAGCCCCAGCATTTT. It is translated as CASSISSNQPQHF.

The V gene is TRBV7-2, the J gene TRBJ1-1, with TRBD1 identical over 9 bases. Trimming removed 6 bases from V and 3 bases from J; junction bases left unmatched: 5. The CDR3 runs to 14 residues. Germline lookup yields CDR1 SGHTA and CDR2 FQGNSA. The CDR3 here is CASRRDRVDTEAFF. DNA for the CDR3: TGTGCCAGCAGGCGGGACAGGGTGGACACTGAAGCTTTCTTT.

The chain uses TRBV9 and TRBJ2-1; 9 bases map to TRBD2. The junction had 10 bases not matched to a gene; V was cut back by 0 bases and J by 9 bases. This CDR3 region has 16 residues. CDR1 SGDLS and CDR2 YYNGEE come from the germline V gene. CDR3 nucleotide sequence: TGTGCCAGCAGCGTAGACAGGATTAGCGGGAGTACTGAGCAGTTCTTC. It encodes CASSVDRISGSTEQFF.

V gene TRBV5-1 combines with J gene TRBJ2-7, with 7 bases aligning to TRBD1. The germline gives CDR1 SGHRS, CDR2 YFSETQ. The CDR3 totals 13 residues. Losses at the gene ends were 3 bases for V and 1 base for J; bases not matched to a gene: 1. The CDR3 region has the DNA TGCGCCAGCAGCTGGGGACAGTCCTACGAGCAGTACTTC. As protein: CASSWGQSYEQYF.

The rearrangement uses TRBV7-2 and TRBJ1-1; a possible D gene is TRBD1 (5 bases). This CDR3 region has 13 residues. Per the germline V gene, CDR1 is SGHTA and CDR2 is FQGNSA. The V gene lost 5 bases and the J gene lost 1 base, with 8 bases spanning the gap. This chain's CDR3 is CASSLQENTEAFF. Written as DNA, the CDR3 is TGTGCCAGCAGCCTACAGGAGAACACTGAAGCTTTCTTT.

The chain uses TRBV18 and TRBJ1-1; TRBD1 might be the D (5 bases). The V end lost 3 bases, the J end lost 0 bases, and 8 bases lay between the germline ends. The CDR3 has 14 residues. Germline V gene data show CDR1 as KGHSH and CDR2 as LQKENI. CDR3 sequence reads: CASSPGGMNTEAFF. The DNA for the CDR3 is TGTGCCAGCTCACCGGGGGGAATGAACACTGAAGCTTTCTTT. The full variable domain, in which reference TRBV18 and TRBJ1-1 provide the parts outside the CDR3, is NAGVMQNPRHLVRRRGQEARLRCSPMKGHSHVYWYRQLPEEGLKFMVYLQKENIIDESGMPKERFSAEFPKEGPSILRIQQVVRGDSAAYFCASSPGGMNTEAFFGQGTRLTVV.

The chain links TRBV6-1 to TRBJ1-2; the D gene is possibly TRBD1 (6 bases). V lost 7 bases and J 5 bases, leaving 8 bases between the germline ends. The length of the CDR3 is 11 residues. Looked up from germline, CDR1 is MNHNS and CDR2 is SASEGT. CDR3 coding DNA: TGTGCCAGCAAGGGGGAATATGGCTACACCTTC. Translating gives CASKGEYGYTF.

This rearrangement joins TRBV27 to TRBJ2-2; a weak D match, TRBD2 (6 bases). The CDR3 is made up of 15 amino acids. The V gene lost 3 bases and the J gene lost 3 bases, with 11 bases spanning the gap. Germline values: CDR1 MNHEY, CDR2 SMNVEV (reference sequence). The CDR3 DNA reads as TGTGCCAGCAGTTTTACCGCGGGATACACCGGGGAGCTGTTTTTT. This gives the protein CASSFTAGYTGELFF.

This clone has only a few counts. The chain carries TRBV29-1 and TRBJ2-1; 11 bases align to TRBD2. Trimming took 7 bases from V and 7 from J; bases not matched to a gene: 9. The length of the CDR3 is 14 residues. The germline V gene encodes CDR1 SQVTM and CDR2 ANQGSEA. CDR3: CSAAGLAGGNEQFF. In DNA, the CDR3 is TGCAGCGCCGCCGGGCTAGCGGGGGGTAATGAGCAGTTCTTC.

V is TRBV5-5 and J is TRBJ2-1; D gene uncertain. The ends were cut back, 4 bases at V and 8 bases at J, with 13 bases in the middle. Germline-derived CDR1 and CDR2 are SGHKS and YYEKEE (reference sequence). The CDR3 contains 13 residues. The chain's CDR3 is CASSRSPQDEQFF. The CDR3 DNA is TGTGCCAGCAGCCGGTCGCCCCAGGATGAGCAGTTCTTC.